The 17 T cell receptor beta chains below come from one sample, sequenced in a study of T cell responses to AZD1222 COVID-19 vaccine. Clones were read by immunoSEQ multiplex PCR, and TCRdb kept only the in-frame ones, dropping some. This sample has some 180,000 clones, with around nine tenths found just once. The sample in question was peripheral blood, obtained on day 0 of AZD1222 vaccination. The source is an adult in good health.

CDR3: CASSLRPGGGVGETQYF. For the CDR3, the DNA is TGTGCCAGCAGCTTAAGGCCTGGCGGGGGGGTCGGAGAGACCCAGTACTTC. The chain couples TRBV11-2 to TRBJ2-5, with 9 bases identical to TRBD2. The germline V gene encodes CDR1 SGHAT and CDR2 FQNNGV. J lost 4 bases, V lost 2 bases, and 11 bases had no gene match. The CDR3 consists of 17 residues.

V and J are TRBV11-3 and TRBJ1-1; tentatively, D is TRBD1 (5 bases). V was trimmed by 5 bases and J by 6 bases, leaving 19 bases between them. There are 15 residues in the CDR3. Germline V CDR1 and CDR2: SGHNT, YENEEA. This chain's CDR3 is CASSPAQDRLPEAFF. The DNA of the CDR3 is TGTGCCAGCAGCCCCGCACAGGACCGCTTACCTGAAGCTTTCTTT.

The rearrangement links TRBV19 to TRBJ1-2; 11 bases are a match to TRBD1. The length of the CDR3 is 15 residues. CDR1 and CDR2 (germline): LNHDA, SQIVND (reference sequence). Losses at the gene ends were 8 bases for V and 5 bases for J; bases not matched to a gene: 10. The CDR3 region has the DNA TGTGCCAGTTTCTTCCCCGGGACAGGGGGTTATGGCTACACCTTC. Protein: CASFFPGTGGYGYTF.

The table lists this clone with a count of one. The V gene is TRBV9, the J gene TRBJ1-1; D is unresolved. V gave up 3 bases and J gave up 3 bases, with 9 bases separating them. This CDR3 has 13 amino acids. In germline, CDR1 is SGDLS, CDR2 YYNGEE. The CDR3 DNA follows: TGTGCCAGCAGCGGCCAACTGGACACTGAAGCTTTCTTT. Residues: CASSGQLDTEAFF. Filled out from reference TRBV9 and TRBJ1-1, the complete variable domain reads DSGVTQTPKHLITATGQRVTLRCSPRSGDLSVYWYQQSLDQGLQFLIQYYNGEERAKGNILERFSAQQFPDLHSELNLSSLELGDSALYFCASSGQLDTEAFFGQGTRLTVV.

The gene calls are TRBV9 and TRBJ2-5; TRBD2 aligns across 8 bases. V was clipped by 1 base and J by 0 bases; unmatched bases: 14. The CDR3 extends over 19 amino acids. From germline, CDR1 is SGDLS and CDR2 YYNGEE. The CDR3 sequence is CASSVLGRNLAGYQETQYF. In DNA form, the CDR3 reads TGTGCCAGCAGCGTATTGGGGAGGAACTTAGCGGGGTACCAAGAGACCCAGTACTTC.

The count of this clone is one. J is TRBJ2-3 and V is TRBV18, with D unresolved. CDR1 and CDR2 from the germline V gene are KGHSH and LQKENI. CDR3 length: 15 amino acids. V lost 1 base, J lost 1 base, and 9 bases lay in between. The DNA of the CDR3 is TGTGCCAGCTCACCACAAGGAACCCGCACAGATACGCAGTATTTT. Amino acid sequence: CASSPQGTRTDTQYF.

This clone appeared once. The CDR3 region has the DNA TGTGCCAGCACTAAACCGGGACAGACGAACACTGAAGCTTTCTTT. Its translation is CASTKPGQTNTEAFF. V usage is TRBV6-5 and J usage is TRBJ1-1; 7 bases are shared with TRBD1. Trimming at V came to 7 bases and at J to 1 base, leaving 9 bases not matched to a gene. Germline CDR1 reads MNHEY; CDR2 reads SVGAGI. This CDR3 region has 15 residues.

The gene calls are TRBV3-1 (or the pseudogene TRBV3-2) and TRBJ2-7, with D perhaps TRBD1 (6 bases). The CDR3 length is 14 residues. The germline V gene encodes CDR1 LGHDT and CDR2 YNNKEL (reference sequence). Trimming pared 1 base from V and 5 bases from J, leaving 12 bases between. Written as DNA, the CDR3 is TGTGCCAGCAGCCAAGTCCCCAGGGGCAACGAGCAGTACTTC. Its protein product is CASSQVPRGNEQYF.

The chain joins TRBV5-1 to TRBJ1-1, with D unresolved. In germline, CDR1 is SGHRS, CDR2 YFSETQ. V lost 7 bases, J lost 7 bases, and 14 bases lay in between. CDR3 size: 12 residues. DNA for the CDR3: TGCGCCAGCTCAAAAGAGACGGATGAAGCTTTCTTT. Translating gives CASSKETDEAFF. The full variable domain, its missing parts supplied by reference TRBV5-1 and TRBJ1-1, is KAGVTQTPRYLIKTRGQQVTLSCSPISGHRSVSWYQQTPGQGLQFLFEYFSETQRNKGNFPGRFSGRQFSNSRSEMNVSTLELGDSALYLCASSKETDEAFFGQGTRLTVV.

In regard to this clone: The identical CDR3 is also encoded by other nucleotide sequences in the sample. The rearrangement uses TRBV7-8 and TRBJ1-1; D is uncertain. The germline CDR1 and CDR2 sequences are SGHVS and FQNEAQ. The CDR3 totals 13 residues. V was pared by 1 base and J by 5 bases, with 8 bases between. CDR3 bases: TGTGCCAGCAGCTTAGGGGGTCAGACTGAAGCTTTCTTT. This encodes CASSLGGQTEAFF.

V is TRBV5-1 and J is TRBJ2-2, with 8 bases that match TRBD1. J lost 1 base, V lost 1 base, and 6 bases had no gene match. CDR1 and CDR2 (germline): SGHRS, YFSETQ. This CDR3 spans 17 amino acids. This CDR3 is CASSLLSGTGNTGELFF. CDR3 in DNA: TGCGCCAGCAGCTTGCTCTCCGGGACAGGGAACACCGGGGAGCTGTTTTTT.

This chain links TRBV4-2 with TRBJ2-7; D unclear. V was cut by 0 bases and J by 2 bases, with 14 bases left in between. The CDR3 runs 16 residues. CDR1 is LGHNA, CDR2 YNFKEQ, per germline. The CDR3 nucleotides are TGTGCCAGCAGCCAAGACTGGCTTTCGGTTGCCTACGAGCAGTACTTC. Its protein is CASSQDWLSVAYEQYF.

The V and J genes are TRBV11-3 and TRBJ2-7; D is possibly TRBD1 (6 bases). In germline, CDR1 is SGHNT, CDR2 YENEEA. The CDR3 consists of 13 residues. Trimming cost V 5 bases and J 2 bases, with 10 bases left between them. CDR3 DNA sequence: TGTGCCAGCAGCGCCCAGGGGACCTACGAGCAGTACTTC. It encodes CASSAQGTYEQYF.

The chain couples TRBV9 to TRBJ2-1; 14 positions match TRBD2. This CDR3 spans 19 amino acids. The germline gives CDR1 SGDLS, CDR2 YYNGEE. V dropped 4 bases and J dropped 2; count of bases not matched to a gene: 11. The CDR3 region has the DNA TGTGCCAGCAGCCGGGCCGGGACTAGCGGGAGTGTCACCTACAATGAGCAGTTCTTC. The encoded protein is CASSRAGTSGSVTYNEQFF.

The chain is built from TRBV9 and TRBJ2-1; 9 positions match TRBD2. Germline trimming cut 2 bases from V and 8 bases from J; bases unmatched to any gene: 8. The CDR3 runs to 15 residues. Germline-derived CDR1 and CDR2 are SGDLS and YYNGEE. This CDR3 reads CASSVLSGSPDEQFF. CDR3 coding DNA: TGTGCCAGCAGCGTCCTTAGCGGGAGCCCCGATGAGCAGTTCTTC.

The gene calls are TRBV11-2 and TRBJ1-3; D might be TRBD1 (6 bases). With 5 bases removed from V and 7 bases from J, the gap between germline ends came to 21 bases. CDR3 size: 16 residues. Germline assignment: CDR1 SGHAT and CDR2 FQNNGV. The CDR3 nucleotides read TGTGCCAGCAGCCCCGCTAGCTGGGACAATGGGAACACCATATATTTT. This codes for CASSPASWDNGNTIYF.

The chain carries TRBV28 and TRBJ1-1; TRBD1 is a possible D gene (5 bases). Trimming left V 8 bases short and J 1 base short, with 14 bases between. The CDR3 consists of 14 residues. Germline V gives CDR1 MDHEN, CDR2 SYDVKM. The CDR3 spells CASAWRGRNTEAFF. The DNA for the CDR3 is TGTGCCAGCGCTTGGAGGGGTAGGAACACTGAAGCTTTCTTT.